A single sample is the source of the 9 T cell receptor beta chains below, sequenced in a study of cytomegalovirus exposure and HLA in healthy donors. The table came from immunoSEQ multiplex PCR; TCRdb's copy has only in-frame clones and leaves some out. The repertoire holds about 160,000 clones, with 96% as singletons. The sequencing input was PBMCs. The receptors here all came from a woman aged 18-35 years in good health and CMV-seronegative.

The chain uses TRBV7-9 and TRBJ2-6, with TRBD1 as a possible D gene (5 bases). Per germline, CDR1 SEHNR and CDR2 FQNEAQ (reference sequence). This CDR3 is built from 15 residues. The germline V and J ends were trimmed by 5 bases and 0 bases, with 8 bases remaining between them. CDR3 nucleotide sequence: TGTGCCAGCAGCCGACAGCCCTCTGGGGCCAACGTCCTGACTTTC. Protein sequence: CASSRQPSGANVLTF.

The chain links TRBV5-6 to TRBJ1-5, with 9 bases identical to TRBD1. The CDR3 length is 14 residues. Germline assignment: CDR1 SGHDT and CDR2 YYEEEE. With 4 bases clipped from V and 7 bases from J, the junction kept 6 bases outside the gene matches. The CDR3 protein is CASSPQGAGQPQHF. In DNA, the CDR3 is TGTGCCAGCAGCCCACAGGGGGCAGGGCAGCCCCAGCATTTT.

The chain has TRBV7-2 and TRBJ1-1; D possibly corresponds to TRBD1 (6 bases). Germline loops: CDR1 SGHTA, CDR2 FQGNSA. The CDR3 extends over 14 amino acids. The V and J ends lost 5 bases and 6 bases respectively, with 16 bases between them. CDR3 in amino acids: CASSLRQDGAEAFF. The CDR3 DNA sequence: TGTGCCAGCAGCCTCCGACAGGACGGAGCTGAAGCTTTCTTT.

In this sample, this clone turned up once. The chain couples TRBV29-1 to TRBJ2-7; TRBD1 is a possible D gene (5 bases). Deletions cut 6 bases from V and 4 bases from J, with 13 bases between. CDR1 is SQVTM and CDR2 is ANQGSEA in the germline V gene. The CDR3 length is 12 residues. CDR3 nucleotide sequence: TGCAGCGTAAAGACAGTGGGGTACGAGCAGTACTTC. Protein: CSVKTVGYEQYF.

The chain is built from TRBV10-3 and TRBJ2-7, with D hard to call. CDR1 is ENHRY, CDR2 SYGVKD, per germline. V was pared by 2 bases and J by 0 bases, with 5 bases between. The CDR3 totals 13 residues. This chain's CDR3 is CAISEGTSYEQYF. In DNA form, the CDR3 reads TGTGCCATCAGTGAGGGCACCTCCTACGAGCAGTACTTC.

V and J are TRBV5-1 and TRBJ2-1, with 9 positions matching TRBD2. The germline gives CDR1 SGHRS, CDR2 YFSETQ. With V trimmed by 0 bases and J by 7 bases, 8 bases remained unmatched. The CDR3 length is 16 residues. The CDR3 loop reads CASSLESGLARNEQFF. As DNA, the CDR3 is TGCGCCAGCAGCTTGGAAAGTGGACTAGCGAGGAATGAGCAGTTCTTC.

The gene calls are TRBV18 and TRBJ2-1; 9 bases are shared with TRBD2. CDR3 length equals 15 residues. V lost 3 bases and J lost 4; bases outside the gene matches: 4. Looked up from germline, CDR1 is KGHSH and CDR2 is LQKENI. CDR3 residues: CASSPASGEYNEQFF. As DNA, the CDR3 is TGTGCCAGCTCACCCGCTAGCGGGGAGTACAATGAGCAGTTCTTC.

This clone was recorded once. This chain connects TRBV19 to TRBJ2-4; D may be TRBD2 (5 bases). This CDR3 comprises 16 residues. Germline loops: CDR1 LNHDA, CDR2 SQIVND (reference sequence). Trimming pared 7 bases from V and 9 bases from J, leaving 25 bases between. This CDR3 reads CASMGNKRSPGIIQYF. The CDR3, as DNA: TGTGCCAGTATGGGGAATAAACGAAGCCCCGGGATCATTCAGTACTTC.

The chain uses TRBV18 and TRBJ2-7; D possibly corresponds to TRBD1 (6 bases). Germline CDR1 reads KGHSH; CDR2 reads LQKENI. This CDR3 is 15 amino acids long. The V end lost 6 bases, the J end lost 1 base, and 16 bases lay between the germline ends. For the CDR3, the DNA is TGTGCCAGCTCTCAGTCCCGGGACACTTCCTACGAGCAGTACTTC. Protein sequence: CASSQSRDTSYEQYF.